This TCR beta chain is drawn from a study of T cells in Graves' hyperthyroidism and ophthalmopathy. There are 16 residues in the CDR3. Germline V gives CDR1 SGHTA, CDR2 FQGNSA. V lost 1 base and J lost 0; bases outside the gene matches: 4. This clonotype was observed a handful of times. The CDR3 regions of TCR beta were amplified from RNA transcripts. TCR CDR3 underwent first-round RT-PCR with the HTBI primer set. TCRdb re-called the multiplex PCR reads with MiXCR, one entry per CDR3 protein. The sample records about 610,000 distinct CDR3 sequences, just over 45% being singletons. The authors deemed Graves' hyperthyroidism stable absent ophthalmopathy progression within 18 months. Newly diagnosed patients aged 18 to 65 had hyperthyroidism of under 2 months' duration. Thyroid ultrasound, orbital computed tomography, clinical symptoms, and serum thyroxine and TRAb underpinned diagnoses.

The receptor comes from a woman aged 18 to 35 with Graves' hyperthyroidism. The rearrangement uses TRBV7-2 and TRBJ2-3; 7 bases match TRBD2. Sequencing used peripheral blood or thyroid tissue (not recorded which). CDR3 in DNA: TGTGCCAGCAGCTTAGAAGCGGGAAGTAGCACAGATACGCAGTATTTT. It encodes CASSLEAGSSTDTQYF.